These 25 T cell receptor beta chains originate from one sample sequenced in a study of Tregs in tolerant kidney transplant recipients. The method was immunoSEQ multiplex PCR; TCRdb's version includes in-frame clones alone and lacks a portion of them. The repertoire shows some 11,000 clones; the top ten hold more than 25%. Mixed chimerism was transient after nonmyeloablative marrow transplants from related graft donors. Sequencing used CD8+ T cells from blood (PBMCs), obtained 24 months after the transplant. The receptors were gathered from a human patient who received a combined kidney and bone marrow transplant. Some T cells may be provided by the graft donor.

The covered CDR3 bases are TGCAGTGCTGAGCCCCCTAGCGGAATATACTACGAG. This codes for CSAEPPSGIYYE. The entire CDR3 sequence reads CSAEPPSGIYYEQYF. The chain is built from TRBV20-1 and TRBJ2-7; TRBD2 agrees at 7 bases. Read data end 3 residues before the CDR3 end; the end is taken from the germline J gene. Germline trimming cut 5 bases from V and 3 bases from J; bases unmatched to any gene: 13. CDR1 and CDR2 (germline): DFQATT, SNEGSKA (reference sequence). CDR3 length equals 15 residues.

With regard to this clone: The read gets to within 3 residues of the CDR3 end, and the germline J gene fills in the rest. V is TRBV19 and J is TRBJ1-2; the D is unclear. Germline CDR1 LNHDA, CDR2 SQIVND (reference sequence). The V and J ends lost 0 bases and 4 bases respectively, with 9 bases between them. This CDR3 spans 14 amino acids. The part of the CDR3 DNA that was read is TGTGCCAGTAGTATAGAGGCGGAGGCCTATGGC. This translates into CASSIEAEAYG. The whole CDR3 reads CASSIEAEAYGYTF. Variable domain in full (rest from reference TRBV19 and TRBJ1-2): DGGITQSPKYLFRKEGQNVTLSCEQNLNHDAMYWYRQDPGQGLRLIYYSQIVNDFQKGDIAEGYSVSREKKESFPLTVTSAQKNPTAFYLCASSIEAEAYGYTFGSGTRLTVV.

To note about this clone: The sequence runs out 3 residues before the end of the CDR3; the remainder is reconstructed from the germline J gene. V and J are TRBV2 and TRBJ2-7; D is perhaps TRBD2 (5 bases). Germline CDR1 is SNHLY and CDR2 is FYNNEI. V lost 4 bases to trimming and J lost 1 base, with 11 bases between them. This CDR3 has 14 residues. The CDR3 DNA, read in part, is TGTGCCAGCAGTGGTGAAGCGGAATCCTACGAG. Protein sequence: CASSGEAESYE. The entire CDR3 protein is CASSGEAESYEQYF.

Notes on this clone: The read ends 3 residues shy of where the CDR3 ends; the end is completed using the germline J gene. The chain joins TRBV7-3 to TRBJ2-3; TRBD1 aligns across 7 bases. V shed 5 bases, J shed 0 bases, and the junction held 8 bases outside the gene matches. Per the germline V gene, CDR1 is SGHTA and CDR2 is FQGTGA. The CDR3 is made up of 16 amino acids. CDR3 bases read: TGTGCCAGCAGCCCGTCGGGACAGTCTAGCACAGATACG. It encodes CASSPSGQSSTDT. The whole CDR3 protein reads CASSPSGQSSTDTQYF.

A word on this clone: The read terminates 3 residues before the CDR3 end, so the remaining end is supplied by the germline J gene. The V gene is TRBV19, the J gene TRBJ2-7; D unresolved. Between the trimmed V and J ends, which lost 1 base and 2 bases, there was a span of 12 bases. The CDR3 extends over 15 amino acids. Germline assignment: CDR1 LNHDA and CDR2 SQIVND (reference sequence). CDR3 DNA (partial): TGTGCCAGTAGTATAGGAGTGGCCTCCACCTACGAG. Translation gives CASSIGVASTYE. The whole CDR3 sequence reads CASSIGVASTYEQYF.

For this clone: The missing CDR3 end, 3 residues past where the read stops, is filled in from the germline J gene. This rearrangement joins TRBV10-1 to TRBJ2-7; D perhaps matches TRBD2 (5 bases). Germline values: CDR1 WNHNN, CDR2 SYGVQD (reference sequence). The CDR3 runs to 13 residues. Trimming cost V 8 bases and J 5 bases, with 16 bases left between them. The CDR3 DNA, read in part, is TGCGCCAGCGGCGGGCCGTCATCAGACGAG. The encoded protein is CASGGPSSDE. The CDR3 in its entirety is CASGGPSSDEQYF.

About this clone: Read data end 3 residues before the CDR3 end; the end is taken from the germline J gene. The rearrangement links TRBV19 to TRBJ1-1; no clear D gene. Germline V gene lookup returns CDR1 LNHDA and CDR2 SQIVND (reference sequence). V lost 6 bases and J lost 0, with 11 bases in between. The CDR3 is made up of 14 amino acids. The CDR3 bases that were read are TGTGCCAGTAGCCAAACCAGCGTGAACACTGAA. It translates to CASSQTSVNTE. The entire CDR3 sequence reads CASSQTSVNTEAFF.

About this clone itself: The observed sequence ends 3 residues before the CDR3 terminus, with the missing tail filled in from the germline J gene. This rearrangement joins TRBV19 to TRBJ2-1; 16 nucleotides agree with TRBD2. This CDR3 has 18 residues. Per germline, CDR1 LNHDA and CDR2 SQIVND (reference sequence). The trim removed 3 bases at V and 0 bases at J, leaving 2 bases unmatched. The covered CDR3 bases are TGTGCCAGTAGTATGGGACTAGCGGGAGGGAGCTCCTACAATGAG. This codes for CASSMGLAGGSSYNE. The entire CDR3 reads CASSMGLAGGSSYNEQFF.

In regard to this clone: The CDR3 end lies 3 residues beyond the end of the read and is filled in from the germline J gene. The chain employs TRBV6-2 or TRBV6-3 and TRBJ1-1; TRBD1 matches at 10 bases. The CDR3 spans 15 residues. J lost 4 bases, V lost 2 bases, and 4 bases had no gene match. Germline lookup yields CDR1 MNHEY and CDR2 SVGEGT. The CDR3 protein is CASSYTGTGVTEAFF. The CDR3 bases that were read are TGTGCCAGCAGTTACACCGGGACAGGGGTCACTGAA.

The covered CDR3 bases are TGTGCCAGTAGTATGGGGACTCCGTCGGCTGAA. Its protein is CASSMGTPSAE. The CDR3, in full, reads CASSMGTPSAEAFF. The chain links TRBV19 to TRBJ1-1; D possibly corresponds to TRBD1 (5 bases). The read is 3 residues too short to cover the CDR3 end, so that end is filled in from the germline J gene. The CDR3 is made up of 14 amino acids. The V and J ends lost 3 bases and 6 bases respectively, with 14 bases between them. Germline V CDR1 and CDR2: LNHDA, SQIVND (reference sequence).

In the case of this clone: The read stops 3 residues short of the end of the CDR3; the missing end is completed from the germline J gene. The chain couples TRBV7-9 to TRBJ1-4; D is ambiguous. Germline assignment: CDR1 SEHNR and CDR2 FQNEAQ (reference sequence). This CDR3 has 15 amino acids. V was cut by 1 base and J by 2 bases, with 8 bases left in between. The DNA read from the CDR3 is TGTGCCAGCAGCTTAGTCCGGTATACTAATGAAAAA. Amino acid sequence: CASSLVRYTNEK. The complete CDR3 reads CASSLVRYTNEKLFF.

Notes on this clone: Read data end 3 residues before the CDR3 end; the end is taken from the germline J gene. The gene calls are TRBV2 and TRBJ2-2; TRBD1 aligns across 9 bases. The trim removed 6 bases at V and 4 bases at J, leaving 9 bases unmatched. The CDR3 runs to 16 residues. CDR1 is SNHLY and CDR2 is FYNNEI in the germline V gene. This CDR3 reads CASSWGQGVGTGELFF. The CDR3 DNA, read in part, is TGTGCCAGCAGCTGGGGACAGGGCGTAGGCACCGGGGAG.

This clone shows up as medium-sized (0.01 to 0.1%) by frequency. The read terminates 3 residues before the CDR3 end, so the remaining end is supplied by the germline J gene. The chain has TRBV5-1 and TRBJ1-1; tentatively, D is TRBD1 (6 bases). Trimming took 3 bases from V and 1 from J, leaving 7 bases between them. The CDR3 loop spans 13 amino acids. The germline gives CDR1 SGHRS, CDR2 YFSETQ. The DNA read from the CDR3 is TGCGCCAGCAGCTGGGGACAGAACACTGAA. The encoded protein is CASSWGQNTE. The full CDR3 sequence reads CASSWGQNTEAFF.

With regard to this clone: From the germline J gene comes the end of the CDR3, since the read stops 3 residues before it. The V call is TRBV9, the J call TRBJ2-1; TRBD2 matches at 11 bases. CDR1 SGDLS and CDR2 YYNGEE come from the germline V gene. J gave up 8 bases and V 4 bases, and 5 bases lay outside the gene matches. The CDR3 loop spans 14 amino acids. The part of the CDR3 DNA that was read is TGTGCCAGCAGCCTTAGCGGGAGGGTCGATGAG. It codes for CASSLSGRVDE. The CDR3, in full, reads CASSLSGRVDEQFF.

On this clone: The read ends 3 residues shy of where the CDR3 ends; the end is completed using the germline J gene. The J gene is TRBJ2-1, the V gene TRBV6-2 or TRBV6-3; D call uncertain. CDR3 length: 14 residues. Germline V gives CDR1 MNHEY, CDR2 SVGEGT. V lost 0 bases and J 6 bases, leaving 9 bases between the germline ends. The CDR3 spells CASSYSGVGNEQFF. The CDR3 bases that were read are TGTGCCAGCAGTTACTCGGGCGTGGGCAATGAG.

CDR3 sequence: CASSFGPGSYEQYF. CDR3 DNA, as far as it was read: TGTGCCAGCAGCTTCGGTCCAGGCTCCTACGAG. V and J are TRBV7-9 and TRBJ2-7; D remains unclear. Sequencing ends 3 residues short of the CDR3 end; the germline J gene provides the rest. Germline V CDR1 and CDR2: SEHNR, FQNEAQ (reference sequence). The CDR3 has 14 residues. Between the trimmed V and J ends, which lost 3 bases and 0 bases, there was a span of 9 bases.

As to this clone: The read halts 3 residues ahead of the CDR3 end, with the missing end drawn from the germline J gene. This chain links TRBV20-1 with TRBJ1-2, with a weak D call TRBD1 (5 bases). The CDR3 contains 13 residues. Per germline, CDR1 DFQATT and CDR2 SNEGSKA (reference sequence). The DNA read from the CDR3 is TGCAGTGCTAGAGAATTGGGGCGAGGGGGC. It codes for CSARELGRGG. The full CDR3 sequence reads CSARELGRGGYTF.

For this clone: The read ends 3 residues before the CDR3 terminus; that terminus is restored from the germline J gene. The rearrangement joins TRBV6-4 to TRBJ2-1; 12 bases agree with TRBD2. The CDR3 extends over 15 amino acids. After removal of 6 bases from V and 6 bases from J, the junction contained 6 bases not matched to a gene. Germline values: CDR1 MRHNA, CDR2 SNTAGT. CDR3 DNA, as far as it was read: TGTGCCAGCAGGAACCTAGCGGGAGGGGGCAATGAG. It translates to CASRNLAGGGNE. The entire CDR3 is CASRNLAGGGNEQFF.

Turning to this clone: The read stops 3 residues short of the end of the CDR3; the missing end is completed from the germline J gene. The gene calls are TRBV5-1 and TRBJ2-1; 7 bases line up with TRBD2. CDR1 and CDR2 (germline): SGHRS, YFSETQ. With 0 bases clipped from V and 9 bases from J, the junction kept 18 bases outside the gene matches. The CDR3 has 18 residues. CDR3 sequence: CASSLGGYGGSRLGEQFF. Partial CDR3 DNA: TGCGCCAGCAGCTTGGGAGGATACGGCGGGAGTAGATTAGGTGAG.

As regards this clone: The read terminates 3 residues before the CDR3 end, so the remaining end is supplied by the germline J gene. The V call is TRBV29-1, the J call TRBJ2-5, with 8 bases lining up with TRBD1. The germline V gene has CDR1 SQVTM and CDR2 ANQGSEA. The V segment lost 2 bases and the J segment 4 bases; nucleotides outside the gene matches: 9. This CDR3 is 15 amino acids long. The sequenced CDR3 bases are TGCAGCGTTGAACAGCAGGGGCAGGGGGCAGAGACC. Protein: CSVEQQGQGAET. In full, the CDR3 is CSVEQQGQGAETQYF.

CDR3 bases read: TGCAGTGCTAGGGGCAGATACTCCTACGAG. Its protein product is CSARGRYSYE. The full CDR3 protein is CSARGRYSYEQYF. This chain uses TRBV20-1 with TRBJ2-7; no reliable D call. With the read ending 3 residues before the CDR3 end, the germline J gene is used to fill in that end. The CDR3 length is 13 residues. The germline V and J ends were trimmed by 3 bases and 0 bases, with 9 bases remaining between them. CDR1 DFQATT and CDR2 SNEGSKA come from the germline V gene (reference sequence).

Turning to this clone: The read ends 3 residues before the CDR3 terminus; that terminus is restored from the germline J gene. The chain links TRBV7-9 to TRBJ1-1; TRBD1 is a possible D gene (5 bases). CDR1 is SEHNR, CDR2 FQNEAQ, per germline (reference sequence). This CDR3 region has 14 residues. With 1 base removed from V and 3 bases from J, the gap between germline ends came to 9 bases. CDR3 loop: CASSLGAGYTEAFF. CDR3 DNA (partial): TGTGCCAGCAGCTTAGGGGCAGGGTACACTGAA.

In terms of frequency, this clone is medium-sized. With the read ending 3 residues before the CDR3 end, the germline J gene is used to fill in that end. The V gene is TRBV4-1, the J gene TRBJ2-2; D gene unclear. The length of the CDR3 is 12 residues. Trimming left V 3 bases short and J 5 bases short, with 4 bases between. CDR1 is MGHRA and CDR2 is YSYEKL in the germline V gene. Partial CDR3 DNA: TGCGCCAGCAGCCACGTTACCGGGGAG. Its translation is CASSHVTGE. The whole CDR3 protein is CASSHVTGELFF.

In terms of frequency, this clone is medium-sized. The read falls 3 residues short of the CDR3 end, and the missing part is taken from the germline J gene. The V gene is TRBV7-3, the J gene TRBJ2-1, with TRBD1 as a possible D gene (5 bases). This CDR3 is 13 amino acids long. V lost 5 bases to trimming and J lost 7 bases, with 12 bases between them. From germline, CDR1 is SGHTA and CDR2 FQGTGA. Incomplete CDR3 DNA: TGTGCCAGCAGCCCGCAAAGGGGTAATGAG. It encodes CASSPQRGNE. The full CDR3 reads CASSPQRGNEQFF.

In the case of this clone: The read ends 3 residues before the CDR3 terminus; that terminus is restored from the germline J gene. The chain is built from TRBV30 and TRBJ2-1; D not certain. Germline V lookup: CDR1 GTSNPN, CDR2 SVGIG (reference sequence). V gave up 5 bases and J gave up 3 bases, with 5 bases separating them. The CDR3 totals 11 residues. The covered CDR3 bases are TGTGCCTGGGACTTCTACAATGAG. Its protein product is CAWDFYNE. The complete CDR3 protein is CAWDFYNEQFF.